The source of this T cell receptor (beta chain) is a study of blood T cells in healthy people across ages. The donors, aged about 6 to 90, were healthy Caucasians from Russia. The study's findings and limits: Lack of knowledge of donor CMV status possibly confounded expanded clonotype changes. Calculation of diversity from one million T cells yielded estimates considered to be underestimates.

This clonotype has more than one count but fewer than ten. Its antigen is not identified. Primers used in a second PCR of roughly 6 to 11 cycles were a sample-barcoded 5' primer and a J-beta primer mix. Via MiXCR, TCRdb re-called the 5' RACE reads, giving one row per CDR3 protein. The sample records 1 million or so distinct CDR3 sequences, under 55% being singletons. V lost 6 bases and J 9 bases, leaving 15 bases between the germline ends. CDR3 size: 13 residues. Germline V gene sequence: CDR1 MRHNA, CDR2 SNTAGT. The sequenced material came from blood. This TCR was sampled from a woman in her sixties or seventies in good health. V gene TRBV6-4 combines with J gene TRBJ2-1; D could derive from TRBD1 or TRBD2 (7 bases each). CDR3 sequence: CASRREGAGEQFF. CDR3 sequence (DNA): TGTGCCAGCAGGAGGGAGGGGGCAGGTGAGCAGTTCTTC.